Below are 30 T cell receptor beta chains sequenced from a single sample in a study of shared clonotypes between healthy human individuals. This table comes from immunoSEQ multiplex PCR, and its TCRdb copy is limited to in-frame clones, with some not included. The data show about 600,000 clones, less than 97% seen once. Cells designated naive CD8 were CD45RO-negative and were positively selected for CCR7, with terminally differentiated effector memory CD45RA+ cells excluded. The material sequenced was naive CD8+ T cells sorted from blood. The source of these receptors is a young woman in good health.

The chain links TRBV7-8 to TRBJ1-3; 9 bases are a match to TRBD1. V was pared by 5 bases and J by 0 bases, with 5 bases of the junction left unmatched. Germline CDR1 reads SGHVS; CDR2 reads FQNEAQ. CDR3 size: 16 residues. The CDR3 protein is CASSPQGASSGNTIYF. Here the CDR3 DNA reads TGTGCCAGCAGCCCACAGGGGGCAAGCTCTGGAAACACCATATATTTT.

The CDR3 DNA reads TGTGCCAGCAGCTTACGTGGGGGACCGAACACTGAAGCTTTCTTT. Its translation: CASSLRGGPNTEAFF. The rearrangement links TRBV13 to TRBJ1-1, with TRBD1 as a possible D gene (5 bases). With 2 bases removed from V and 1 base from J, the gap between germline ends came to 11 bases. The CDR3 loop spans 15 amino acids. CDR1 is PRHDT and CDR2 is FYEKMQ in the germline V gene (reference sequence).

Turning to this clone: The same CDR3 can be traced to other DNA sequences in this sample. The chain uses TRBV27 and TRBJ1-1, with a tentative D call TRBD1 (6 bases). The CDR3 is 15 residues long. The V gene's germline CDR1 is MNHEY and CDR2 SMNVEV (reference sequence). Trimming took off 0 bases at V and 0 bases at J, with 8 bases between the two ends. Here the CDR3 DNA reads TGTGCCAGCAGTTTATCAACAGGGATGAACACTGAAGCTTTCTTT. It codes for CASSLSTGMNTEAFF.

This chain joins TRBV7-9 and TRBJ2-1; tentative D call: TRBD1 (6 bases). V lost 2 bases to trimming and J lost 8 bases, with 19 bases between them. Germline CDR1 is SEHNR and CDR2 is FQNEAQ (reference sequence). The CDR3 runs to 16 residues. The CDR3 region is CASSLFGGLIFHEQFF. DNA of the CDR3: TGTGCCAGCAGCTTATTTGGGGGCCTTATATTCCATGAGCAGTTCTTC.

CDR3 DNA: TGTGCCAGCAGCCATGGGACCTCCTACGAGCAGTACTTC. This codes for CASSHGTSYEQYF. The genes are TRBV27 and TRBJ2-7; D tentatively fits TRBD1 or TRBD2 (5 bases each). CDR1 is MNHEY and CDR2 is SMNVEV in the germline V gene (reference sequence). The CDR3 length is 13 residues. V was pared by 6 bases and J by 0 bases, with 9 bases between.

CDR3 coding DNA: TGTGCCAGCAGTTTTTTAGGTAGTACAAAGAGCTCCTACGAGCAGTACTTC. Residues: CASSFLGSTKSSYEQYF. The chain joins TRBV28 to TRBJ2-7; D is unresolved. The CDR3 covers 17 residues. The V gene's germline CDR1 is MDHEN and CDR2 SYDVKM. Trimming removed 3 bases from V and 0 bases from J, with 18 bases in between.

This chain uses TRBV29-1 with TRBJ2-1; possibly TRBD2 for D (5 bases). The V gene's germline CDR1 is SQVTM and CDR2 ANQGSEA. The CDR3 length is 12 residues. Trimming stripped 4 bases from V and 5 bases from J, with 9 bases between. The CDR3 coding sequence is TGCAGCGTTGCCGGGAATCACAATGAGCAGTTCTTC. The encoded protein is CSVAGNHNEQFF.

This chain connects TRBV21-1 to TRBJ1-5; TRBD1 reflects the table's D call only, with no check against the DNA. TRBV21-1 represents a pseudogene. This CDR3 spans 19 amino acids. The CDR3 reads CASSKDPVLLGQGNQPQHF. The CDR3, as DNA: TGTGCCAGCAGCAAAGACCCTGTTCTATTGGGACAGGGCAATCAGCCCCAGCATTTT.

This clone was seen a single time. Other DNA sequences in the same sample also yield this CDR3. This rearrangement joins TRBV5-1 to TRBJ1-1, with D unclear. V was trimmed by 0 bases and J by 1 base, leaving 7 bases between them. The CDR3 sequence is 14 residues long. Germline CDR1 SGHRS, CDR2 YFSETQ. The CDR3 coding sequence is TGCGCCAGCAGCTTGGAAGCCCAGAACACTGAAGCTTTCTTT. Translated, it gives CASSLEAQNTEAFF.

The V call is TRBV6-1, the J call TRBJ2-3; possibly TRBD1 for D (5 bases). Trimming cost V 1 base and J 4 bases, with 9 bases left between them. CDR3 size: 14 residues. CDR1 is MNHNS and CDR2 is SASEGT in the germline V gene. CDR3 nucleotide sequence: TGTGCCAGCAGTGAAGTCTGGGGCGCAGATACGCAGTATTTT. The encoded protein is CASSEVWGADTQYF.

The chain combines TRBV19 with TRBJ1-5, with D unclear. Trimming took off 10 bases at V and 0 bases at J, with 19 bases between the two ends. CDR1 is LNHDA and CDR2 is SQIVND in the germline V gene (reference sequence). This CDR3 region has 16 residues. CDR3 DNA: TGTGCCACCGCCCAGAACTGGGGATATAGCAATCAGCCCCAGCATTTT. Protein: CATAQNWGYSNQPQHF.

The CDR3 DNA sequence: TGTGCCAGCATTCCGCCCGGATGGGTTAATCAGCCCCAGCATTTT. Its protein product is CASIPPGWVNQPQHF. This chain links TRBV28 with TRBJ1-5, with D hard to call. Deletions cut 7 bases from V and 4 bases from J, with 17 bases between. CDR3 length equals 15 residues. The germline CDR1 and CDR2 sequences are MDHEN and SYDVKM.

V is TRBV4-2 and J is TRBJ2-2, with a possible D match to TRBD2 (6 bases). The CDR3 contains 17 residues. CDR1 is LGHNA and CDR2 is YNFKEQ in the germline V gene. The V and J ends lost 1 base and 5 bases respectively, with 17 bases between them. CDR3 sequence reads: CASSQAESSAQTGELFF. The CDR3 DNA reads TGTGCCAGCAGCCAAGCGGAGTCTAGCGCACAAACCGGGGAGCTGTTTTTT.

The chain employs TRBV2 and TRBJ1-5, with no clear D. CDR1 and CDR2 (germline): SNHLY, FYNNEI. Trimming took 6 bases from V and 2 from J, leaving 14 bases between them. The CDR3 runs 15 residues. The CDR3 bases are TGTGCCAGCAGAGTTGGATTTGGGGGCAATCAGCCCCAGCATTTT. Protein sequence: CASRVGFGGNQPQHF.

The chain uses TRBV7-9 and TRBJ2-2; D unclear. V shed 1 base and J shed 7 bases, with 10 bases lying between them. This CDR3 contains 14 residues. Per germline, CDR1 SEHNR and CDR2 FQNEAQ (reference sequence). The CDR3 region has the DNA TGTGCCAGCAGCTTAGTCCCCCGCGGCGGGGAGCTGTTTTTT. Protein sequence: CASSLVPRGGELFF.

The chain employs TRBV2 and TRBJ2-5; D is unresolved. V dropped 1 base and J dropped 4 bases, with 13 bases sitting between them. The length of the CDR3 is 15 residues. Germline assignment: CDR1 SNHLY and CDR2 FYNNEI. CDR3 in DNA: TGTGCCAGCAGTGAAGACGGAGTAGGGCGAGAGACCCAGTACTTC. Encoded protein: CASSEDGVGRETQYF.

The gene calls are TRBV7-9 and TRBJ2-7; D perhaps matches TRBD2 (6 bases). Germline values: CDR1 SEHNR, CDR2 FQNEAQ (reference sequence). Trimming stripped 5 bases from V and 5 bases from J, with 10 bases between. This CDR3 comprises 12 residues. The CDR3 region is CASSRLGDEQYF. In DNA form, the CDR3 reads TGTGCCAGCAGCCGACTAGGGGACGAGCAGTACTTC. Full variable domain (rest looked up from reference TRBV7-9 and TRBJ2-7): DTGVSQNPRHKITKRGQNVTFRCDPISEHNRLYWYRQTLGQGPEFLTYFQNEAQLEKSRLLSDRFSAERPKGSFSTLEIQRTEQGDSAMYLCASSRLGDEQYFGPGTRLTVT.

The genes are TRBV28 and TRBJ1-2; 8 positions agree with TRBD1. Unmatched junction bases numbered 8, after V lost 5 bases and J lost 3 bases. The CDR3 sequence is 15 residues long. Germline values: CDR1 MDHEN, CDR2 SYDVKM. CDR3 nucleotides: TGTGCCAGCAGTGCGGGGGACAGGCCTTACTATGGCTACACCTTC. Protein product: CASSAGDRPYYGYTF.

The V call is TRBV27, the J call TRBJ2-1, with 10 bases that match TRBD1. Germline assignment: CDR1 MNHEY and CDR2 SMNVEV (reference sequence). The CDR3 is 14 residues long. The ends lost 10 bases at V and 7 bases at J; junction bases unmatched: 10. CDR3 sequence (DNA): TGTGCCATTTCCCGGGACAGGGGTGCTAATGAGCAGTTCTTC. Translating gives CAISRDRGANEQFF.

The gene calls are TRBV19 and TRBJ2-1, with 11 bases fitting TRBD1. The CDR3 has 15 residues. From germline, CDR1 is LNHDA and CDR2 SQIVND (reference sequence). The trim removed 7 bases at V and 6 bases at J, leaving 8 bases unmatched. The CDR3 sequence: CASKTGTGGVNEQFF. The CDR3 DNA follows: TGTGCCAGTAAGACCGGGACAGGGGGGGTCAATGAGCAGTTCTTC.

The V gene is TRBV29-1, the J gene TRBJ1-1; D remains unclear. This CDR3 is 13 amino acids long. Germline V lookup: CDR1 SQVTM, CDR2 ANQGSEA. The V end lost 3 bases, the J end lost 1 base, and 9 bases lay between the germline ends. CDR3 nucleotides: TGCAGCGTTGACAGGACGGGGAACACTGAAGCTTTCTTT. Translated, it gives CSVDRTGNTEAFF.

The V call is TRBV7-6, the J call TRBJ1-1, with TRBD1 matching 7 bases. CDR3 size: 15 residues. The trim removed 1 base at V and 5 bases at J, leaving 7 bases unmatched. Germline V CDR1 and CDR2: SGHVS, FNYEAQ. CDR3 sequence reads: CASSLVRGRVTEAFF. The CDR3 DNA reads as TGTGCCAGCAGCTTAGTAAGGGGGCGCGTGACTGAAGCTTTCTTT.

The CDR3 sequence is CASSFIRTGSHEQYF. The DNA for the CDR3 is TGTGCCAGCAGTTTTATTAGGACAGGGTCCCACGAGCAGTACTTC. V usage is TRBV28 and J usage is TRBJ2-7, with 8 nucleotides matching TRBD1. The CDR3 is 15 residues long. The J segment lost 5 bases and the V segment lost 3 bases, leaving 9 bases of the junction unmatched. The germline V gene encodes CDR1 MDHEN and CDR2 SYDVKM.

The chain carries TRBV30 and TRBJ2-5, with 7 bases lining up with TRBD2. The V gene's germline CDR1 is GTSNPN and CDR2 SVGIG (reference sequence). After removal of 1 base from V and 1 base from J, the junction contained 9 bases not matched to a gene. CDR3 length equals 16 residues. The CDR3, as DNA: TGTGCCTGGAGTGGTGGGGGGGGAGGCTTCCAAGAGACCCAGTACTTC. This encodes CAWSGGGGGFQETQYF.

This clone was recorded only once. V usage is TRBV10-3 and J usage is TRBJ2-7; a possible D gene is TRBD2 (6 bases). The CDR3 is 17 amino acids. V dropped 0 bases and J dropped 2 bases, with 17 bases sitting between them. Germline V CDR1 and CDR2: ENHRY, SYGVKD. The CDR3 sequence: CAISESTTSGSTYEQYF. CDR3 sequence (DNA): TGTGCCATCAGTGAGTCGACGACGAGCGGGTCGACCTACGAGCAGTACTTC.

V gene TRBV28 combines with J gene TRBJ2-5; 7 bases map to TRBD1. The J call is doubtful: the DNA matches TRBJ2-7 better. The germline V gene has CDR1 MDHEN and CDR2 SYDVKM. The CDR3 has 15 amino acids. CDR3 protein: CASTLAGTVSYEQYF. DNA of the CDR3: TGTGCCAGCACCCTAGCCGGGACAGTTTCCTACGAGCAGTACTTC.

V gene TRBV7-2 combines with J gene TRBJ2-5; 13 bases are a match to TRBD2. This CDR3 is built from 19 residues. V shed 5 bases, J shed 5 bases, and the junction held 17 bases outside the gene matches. Looked up from germline, CDR1 is SGHTA and CDR2 is FQGNSA. The CDR3 protein is CASSQTSGRKSGIYETQYF. CDR3 DNA sequence: TGTGCCAGCAGCCAGACTAGCGGGAGGAAGAGCGGCATCTACGAGACCCAGTACTTC.

This sequence joins TRBV15 and TRBJ1-2; the match to TRBD1 covers 8 bases. The CDR3 runs to 18 residues. Germline-derived CDR1 and CDR2 are LNHNV and YYDKDF (reference sequence). V was pared by 0 bases and J by 2 bases, with 11 bases of the junction left unmatched. This CDR3 reads CATSRDKLLDRENYGYTF. The CDR3 DNA follows: TGTGCCACCAGCAGAGATAAACTTTTGGACAGGGAGAACTATGGCTACACCTTC.

The chain employs TRBV5-6 and TRBJ2-1, with unresolved D. The germline V and J ends were trimmed by 6 bases and 13 bases, with 20 bases remaining between them. The germline gives CDR1 SGHDT, CDR2 YYEEEE. CDR3 size: 13 residues. CDR3 DNA sequence: TGTGCCAGCACCCTAACCCCGGGCCCTGCACAGTTCTTC. Protein product: CASTLTPGPAQFF. Combining the CDR3 with reference TRBV5-6 and TRBJ2-1 gives the whole variable domain DAGVTQSPTHLIKTRGQQVTLRCSPKSGHDTVSWYQQALGQGPQFIFQYYEEEERQRGNFPDRFSGHQFPNYSSELNVNALLLGDSALYLCASTLTPGPAQFFGPGTRLTVL.

Turning to this clone: The sample holds other DNA sequences that translate to the same CDR3. The chain is built from TRBV27 and TRBJ2-3; weak D call: TRBD2 (5 bases). Looked up from germline, CDR1 is MNHEY and CDR2 is SMNVEV (reference sequence). Trimming pared 1 base from V and 1 base from J, leaving 6 bases between. This CDR3 has 14 residues. For the CDR3, the DNA is TGTGCCAGCAGTTTATTCGGGGGCACAGATACGCAGTATTTT. Translated: CASSLFGGTDTQYF.